These T cell receptor beta chains were read from a single sample in a study of beta chain features in type 1 diabetes. Data came from immunoSEQ multiplex PCR; TCRdb stores just in-frame clones and leaves some out. The sample has hundreds of thousands of clones, around 15% seen once; the top ten hold roughly 0.04%. Sequenced sample: naive CD4+ T cells from blood. The receptors here all came from a man aged 18-30 years with type 1 diabetes. The CDR3 runs from the conserved cysteine through the conserved F or W. The order of the fields is D gene, V gene, J gene, clone size, CDR3 protein, CDR3 DNA. The D gene is left open where the match is weak. Expanded clones get a size class; other rows say once, few or many, or leave the size out.

D: .
V: TRBV7-9
J: TRBJ1-2
size: .
CDR3: CASSTPSVGDGYTF
DNA: TGTGCCAGCAGCACCCCGAGTGTAGGGGATGGCTACACCTTC

D: .
V: TRBV7-6
J: TRBJ1-5
size: few
CDR3: CASSWQGSGQPQHF
DNA: TGTGCCAGCAGCTGGCAGGGTTCGGGGCAGCCCCAGCATTTT

D: TRBD1
V: TRBV5-6
J: TRBJ2-3
size: .
CDR3: CASRHGTEKSTDTQYF
DNA: TGTGCCAGCAGACACGGGACAGAGAAAAGCACAGATACGCAGTATTTT

D: .
V: TRBV19
J: TRBJ1-2
size: few
CDR3: CASSMAYGYTF
DNA: TGTGCCAGTAGTATGGCCTATGGCTACACCTTC

D: .
V: TRBV30
J: TRBJ2-4
size: .
CDR3: CAWSVQGEHIQYF
DNA: TGTGCCTGGAGTGTACAAGGGGAACACATTCAGTACTTC

D: TRBD1
V: TRBV6-6
J: TRBJ1-2
size: few
CDR3: CASRTTGGDGYTF
DNA: TGTGCCAGCAGGACTACAGGGGGCGATGGCTACACCTTC

D: .
V: TRBV7-2
J: TRBJ2-7
size: .
CDR3: CASSSSRRSYEQYF
DNA: TGTGCCAGCAGCTCCTCCAGGAGGTCCTACGAGCAGTACTTC

D: TRBD2
V: TRBV7-2
J: TRBJ2-5
size: .
CDR3: CASSLGGSLETQYF
DNA: TGTGCCAGCAGCTTAGGCGGGAGCTTAGAGACCCAGTACTTC

D: .
V: TRBV11-2
J: TRBJ2-7
size: few
CDR3: CASSLDRTGSHEQYF
DNA: TGTGCCAGCAGCTTAGATCGCACAGGGTCCCACGAGCAGTACTTC

D: .
V: TRBV7-2
J: TRBJ1-4
size: few
CDR3: CASSPPGLGEKLFF
DNA: TGTGCCAGCAGCCCGCCAGGGTTGGGAGAAAAACTGTTTTTT

D: TRBD2
V: TRBV7-9
J: TRBJ2-1
size: few
CDR3: CASSLAPGGRYNEQFF
DNA: TGTGCCAGCAGCTTAGCCCCGGGAGGCCGATACAATGAGCAGTTCTTC

D: .
V: TRBV19
J: TRBJ2-7
size: few
CDR3: CASSSRGDSPYEQYF
DNA: TGTGCCAGTAGTTCCCGCGGGGACAGTCCCTACGAGCAGTACTTC

D: TRBD2
V: TRBV5-1
J: TRBJ2-7
size: few
CDR3: CASCSGTYPYEQYF
DNA: TGCGCCAGCTGCAGCGGGACGTATCCCTACGAGCAGTACTTC

D: .
V: TRBV5-6
J: TRBJ2-1
size: .
CDR3: CASSYEHNEQFF
DNA: TGTGCCAGCAGCTATGAACACAATGAGCAGTTCTTC

D: .
V: TRBV7-9
J: TRBJ1-2
size: .
CDR3: CASSLFRGYTF
DNA: TGTGCCAGCAGTCTCTTCAGGGGCTACACCTTC

D: TRBD1
V: TRBV9
J: TRBJ2-3
size: .
CDR3: CASSARPWTGASLDTQYF
DNA: TGTGCCAGCAGCGCGCGACCGTGGACAGGGGCGTCGTTGGATACGCAGTATTTT

D: .
V: TRBV19
J: TRBJ1-1
size: .
CDR3: CASSIRTANTEAFF
DNA: TGTGCCAGTAGTATTAGAACAGCGAACACTGAAGCTTTCTTT

D: .
V: TRBV4-1
J: TRBJ2-3
size: .
CDR3: CASSHPKGAGRSTDTQYF
DNA: TGCGCCAGCAGCCACCCCAAAGGGGCAGGTAGATCCACAGATACGCAGTATTTT